The sequence of this T cell receptor beta chain was determined in a study of cytomegalovirus exposure and HLA in healthy donors. Study-wide context: Previous work identified some 120 million unique TCR beta sequences from about 179 million T cells.

The CDR3 totals 18 residues. V gave up 2 bases and J gave up 1 base; unmatched junction bases: 13. Germline V lookup: CDR1 LNHNV, CDR2 YYDKDF (reference sequence). The PCR contained 60 Vbeta and 13 Jbeta primers. The data were produced by immunoSEQ multiplex PCR, yet TCRdb's version contains in-frame clones alone and is incomplete. The sample lists about 92,000 clones, 60% to 80% seen once, with less than 9.5% in the top ten. The sample comprised PBMCs. The TCR comes from a man aged 50 to 59 in good health and CMV-seropositive. This chain joins TRBV15 and TRBJ2-5; 7 bases align to TRBD2. The CDR3 DNA follows: TGTGCCACCAGCAGATCACCCCCTACTTGGGGGGGCCAAGAGACCCAGTACTTC. This sequence encodes CATSRSPPTWGGQETQYF.